The rows below give T cell receptor beta chains drawn from one sample of a study of CD8 T cells in Susac syndrome. TCRdb reprocessed the immunoSEQ multiplex PCR reads with MiXCR, giving one entry per CDR3 protein. Of just over 150,000 distinct CDR3 sequences in the sample, about 95% were seen once. The sequenced material came from CD4+ T cells from PBMCs. All receptors come from a human donor with Susac syndrome. Each CDR3 is given with its conserved first and last residue. D genes are given only for firm matches.

j_call,d_call,v_call,cdr3_nt,cdr3_aa
TRBJ1-4,-,TRBV6-5,TGTGCCAGCAGTTACGGGGACGGCTTAGCGAAAAAACTGTTTTTT,CASSYGDGLAKKLFF
TRBJ1-1,-,TRBV5-1,TGCGCTAGCAAGGAGTGGGACTCGCGTGAAGCTTTCTTT,CASKEWDSREAFF
TRBJ1-1,TRBD1,TRBV29-1,TGCAGCGTTGTAGGGCAGGGGGGCAAGGAAGCTTTCTTT,CSVVGQGGKEAFF
TRBJ2-5,TRBD2,TRBV2,TGTGCCAGCAGTGATCCCGGACTAGTGTACCAAGAGACCCAGTACTTC,CASSDPGLVYQETQYF
TRBJ2-1,TRBD2,TRBV4-2,TGTGCCAGCAGCCAAGATCTGGTGGGCGGGGGGCCGAATGAGCAGTTCTTC,CASSQDLVGGGPNEQFF
TRBJ2-1,TRBD2,TRBV20-1,TGCAGTGCCATGGCTAGCGGGGCCTACAATGAGCAGTTCTTC,CSAMASGAYNEQFF
TRBJ2-1,TRBD2,TRBV5-4,TGTGCCAGCAGCTTGGTGCGGGGGGGCATGGGTGAGCAGTTCTTC,CASSLVRGGMGEQFF
TRBJ2-5,TRBD2,TRBV5-1,TGCGCCAGCAGCTTCACTACAGCTAGCGGGAGTTACCAAGAGACCCAGTACTTC,CASSFTTASGSYQETQYF
TRBJ2-7,-,TRBV3-1,TGTGCCAGCAGCCAGTTCGCAGTGAGTTACGAGCAGTACTTC,CASSQFAVSYEQYF
TRBJ1-5,-,TRBV3-1,TGTGCCAGCAGCCAAGGTACAGGGAATCAGCCCCAGCATTTT,CASSQGTGNQPQHF